This T cell receptor beta chain was captured in a study of T cells in Graves' hyperthyroidism and ophthalmopathy. Broader study findings: In validation, the model predicted ophthalmopathy. These predictions came a median approximately six months before onset.

Amplification of TCR beta CDR3 regions was performed using RNA transcripts as template. The HTBI primer set served for first-round RT-PCR of the TCR CDR3. TCRdb re-called the multiplex PCR reads with MiXCR, one entry per CDR3 protein. Counted here are fewer than 700,000 distinct CDR3 sequences, 15% to 20% occurring once; the ten biggest clones make up 3.8%. This CDR3 region has 13 residues. V was shortened by 8 bases and J by 2 bases, with 13 bases between the two germline ends. Germline lookup yields CDR1 ENHRY and CDR2 SYGVKD. Diagnoses used clinical symptoms, serum thyroxine and TRAb, thyroid ultrasound and orbital computed tomography. In regard to this clonotype: Its specificity is not known.

The TCR comes from a woman aged 30 to 39 with Graves' hyperthyroidism. The rearrangement uses TRBV10-3 and TRBJ2-7; D is perhaps TRBD2 (6 bases). The sequenced sample was blood. The CDR3 DNA is TGTGCCATCGCACCGCGGGACCCCTACGAGCAGTACTTC. It encodes CAIAPRDPYEQYF.